This T cell receptor (beta chain) was documented in a study of vaccination and CD4 T cells after COVID-19. The wider study: A CEFX pool, an HIV-1 Nef pool, or else no peptide went into the control cultures.

The treatment is: roughly 10-day PBMC culture with coronavirus spike peptide pools or control peptides (ViraFEST assay). ViraFEST used peptide pools to expand antigen-specific T cells before TCR sequencing. Regarding the study as a whole: Reactive clonotype counts went from median about 20 after infection to 35 to 45 after vaccination, nonsignificantly. A median of around 83% of reactive clones, in convalescent patients, became evident only post-vaccination.

With regard to this clonotype: What it binds is unknown.

An Oncomine TCR Beta short-read assay was used to sequence the DNA from cultured CD4+ T cells. TCRdb reprocessed the PCR reads with MiXCR, giving one entry per CDR3 protein. Of roughly 23,000 distinct CDR3 sequences detected, roughly 44% appear once; the ten largest clones hold roughly 19%. Germline V gene sequence: CDR1 SGHVS, CDR2 FQNEAQ. Trimming removed 4 bases at V and 10 bases at J, with 17 bases between. The CDR3 extends over 15 amino acids. The receptor's source is a human donor who received a COVID-19 vaccine. This chain joins TRBV7-8 and TRBJ1-6; D is possibly TRBD1 (5 bases). The sequencing used CD4+ T cells from blood, cultured in vitro, collected before SARS-CoV-2 vaccination. CDR3 region: CASSYRDLEGSPLHF. CDR3 nucleotide sequence: TGTGCCAGCAGCTACCGGGACCTCGAGGGCTCACCCCTCCACTTT.